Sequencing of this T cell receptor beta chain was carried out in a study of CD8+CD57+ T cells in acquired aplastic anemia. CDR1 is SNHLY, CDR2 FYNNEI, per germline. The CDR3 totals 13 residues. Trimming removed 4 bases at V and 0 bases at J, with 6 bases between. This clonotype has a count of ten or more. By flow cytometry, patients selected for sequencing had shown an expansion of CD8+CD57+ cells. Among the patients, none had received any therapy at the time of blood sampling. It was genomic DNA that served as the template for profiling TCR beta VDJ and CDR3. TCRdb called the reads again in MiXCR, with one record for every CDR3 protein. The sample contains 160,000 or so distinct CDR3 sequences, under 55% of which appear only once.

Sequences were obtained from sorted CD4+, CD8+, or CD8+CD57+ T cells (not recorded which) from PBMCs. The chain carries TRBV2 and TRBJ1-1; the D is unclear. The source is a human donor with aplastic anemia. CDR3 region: CASSGSMNTEAFF. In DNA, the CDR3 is TGTGCCAGCAGTGGGAGCATGAACACTGAAGCTTTCTTT.